The 29 T cell receptor beta chains reported below all come from one sample, sequenced in a study of STAT5B mutations in CD4+ large granular lymphocyte leukemia. TCRdb keeps only in-frame clones here, not all; method: immunoSEQ multiplex PCR. The data hold 30,000 to 35,000 clones, with about two thirds observed a single time. The material sequenced was CD4+ T cells from blood buffy coats. The receptor source for this set is a human donor in good health.

Worth noting for this clone: The sample contains more than one DNA sequence encoding this CDR3. The chain couples TRBV6-6 to TRBJ1-5; no clear D. This CDR3 has 13 residues. Trimming removed 2 bases at V and 4 bases at J, with 6 bases between. Looked up from germline, CDR1 is MNHNY and CDR2 is SVGAGI (reference sequence). The CDR3 nucleotides read TGTGCCAGCAGTTACGACGGAAATCAGCCCCAGCATTTT. It encodes CASSYDGNQPQHF.

V is TRBV6-1 and J is TRBJ1-2; D is undetermined. V lost 1 base, J lost 8 bases, and 5 bases lay in between. CDR1 and CDR2 from the germline V gene are MNHNS and SASEGT. This CDR3 has 11 residues. CDR3 loop: CASSEVRGYTF. In DNA, the CDR3 is TGTGCCAGCAGTGAAGTACGAGGCTACACCTTC.

The chain employs TRBV11-2 and TRBJ2-1; TRBD2 matches at 7 bases. Germline lookup yields CDR1 SGHAT and CDR2 FQNNGV. This CDR3 is 13 amino acids long. V gave up 5 bases and J gave up 13 bases; unmatched junction bases: 11. CDR3 DNA sequence: TGTGCCAGCAGCGGGGGGGTCGGACATGGACAGTTCTTC. It specifies CASSGGVGHGQFF.

DNA for the CDR3: TGTGCCAGCAGCGCAGGGGCGTCTGGGGCCAACGTCCTGACTTTC. This codes for CASSAGASGANVLTF. The chain joins TRBV11-3 to TRBJ2-6; possible D gene TRBD1, 6 bases. V was cut by 5 bases and J by 1 base, with 9 bases left in between. The CDR3 covers 15 residues. The V gene's germline CDR1 is SGHNT and CDR2 YENEEA.

This chain links TRBV2 with TRBJ2-5; 11 bases are shared with TRBD1. CDR3 size: 16 residues. Germline assignment: CDR1 SNHLY and CDR2 FYNNEI. V lost 6 bases to trimming and J lost 5 bases; unmatched junction nucleotides: 11. CDR3 amino acids: CASRVDRGRELETQYF. CDR3 nucleotides: TGTGCCAGCAGAGTGGACAGGGGGCGGGAGTTGGAGACCCAGTACTTC.

This clone occurred a few times. The chain's CDR3 is CASRKGQGILDTQYF. CDR3 sequence (DNA): TGTGCCAGCAGGAAGGGACAGGGAATTCTTGATACGCAGTATTTT. The V and J genes are TRBV6-1 and TRBJ2-3, with TRBD1 matching 9 bases. There are 15 residues in the CDR3. Germline CDR1 reads MNHNS; CDR2 reads SASEGT. The ends lost 6 bases at V and 6 bases at J; junction bases unmatched: 10.

This rearrangement joins TRBV28 to TRBJ2-3; D might be TRBD1 or TRBD2, each matching 5 bases. Germline V gene lookup returns CDR1 MDHEN and CDR2 SYDVKM. The length of the CDR3 is 15 residues. Trimming stripped 2 bases from V and 1 base from J, with 10 bases between. The CDR3 region is CASSLSLGGTDTQYF. The CDR3 DNA is TGTGCCAGCAGTTTAAGTCTGGGGGGCACAGATACGCAGTATTTT.

The genes are TRBV18 and TRBJ2-5, with 12 nucleotides matching TRBD2. Trimming at V came to 3 bases and at J to 10 bases, leaving 12 bases not matched to a gene. CDR3 size: 16 residues. Germline V CDR1 and CDR2: KGHSH, LQKENI. The CDR3 loop reads CASSPPLLAGGSDQYF. In nucleotides, the CDR3 is TGTGCCAGCTCACCGCCCCTACTAGCGGGGGGCTCTGACCAGTACTTC.

The CDR3 coding sequence is TGCGCCAGCAGCCAAGAGGGGACCACACGTTACAGGGAGCGTAATTCACCCCTCCACTTT. It translates to CASSQEGTTRYRERNSPLHF. The chain combines TRBV4-1 with TRBJ1-6, with D perhaps TRBD1 (6 bases). Trimming stripped 0 bases from V and 6 bases from J, with 24 bases between. The CDR3 runs to 20 residues. The germline gives CDR1 MGHRA, CDR2 YSYEKL.

CDR3 sequence reads: CASSRGGPLAYEQYF. The CDR3 nucleotides are TGTGCCAGCAGCAGGGGGGGACCCCTGGCCTACGAGCAGTACTTC. The rearrangement joins TRBV28 to TRBJ2-7; D possibly uses TRBD1 or TRBD2 (7 bases each). Germline V gene lookup returns CDR1 MDHEN and CDR2 SYDVKM. The CDR3 contains 15 residues. Trimming took off 6 bases at V and 2 bases at J, with 17 bases between the two ends. Looking up the rest from reference TRBV28 and TRBJ2-7 gives the full variable domain: DVKVTQSSRYLVKRTGEKVFLECVQDMDHENMFWYRQDPGLGLRLIYFSYDVKMKEKGDIPEGYSVSREKKERFSLILESASTNQTSMYLCASSRGGPLAYEQYFGPGTRLTVT.

The rearrangement links TRBV7-8 to TRBJ2-5; D is uncertain. The V and J ends lost 0 bases and 4 bases respectively, with 6 bases between them. Germline CDR1 SGHVS, CDR2 FQNEAQ. This CDR3 comprises 13 residues. The CDR3 sequence is CASSLAGSETQYF. CDR3 in DNA: TGTGCCAGCAGCTTAGCGGGGTCAGAGACCCAGTACTTC. The full variable domain, its missing parts supplied by reference TRBV7-8 and TRBJ2-5, is GAGVSQSPRYKVAKRGQDVALRCDPISGHVSLFWYQQALGQGPEFLTYFQNEAQLDKSGLPSDRFFAERPEGSVSTLKIQRTQQEDSAVYLCASSLAGSETQYFGPGTRLLVL.

This chain uses TRBV7-2 with TRBJ1-3; D uncertain. The CDR3 is made up of 14 amino acids. With 1 base removed from V and 4 bases from J, the gap between germline ends came to 8 bases. Germline lookup yields CDR1 SGHTA and CDR2 FQGNSA. CDR3 sequence: CASSLGVWGNTIYF. The CDR3 coding sequence is TGTGCCAGCAGCTTAGGGGTGTGGGGAAACACCATATATTTT.

The J gene is TRBJ2-7, the V gene TRBV6-1, with D possibly being TRBD2 (5 bases). This CDR3 has 15 amino acids. V lost 6 bases and J lost 4, with 19 bases in between. Germline V CDR1 and CDR2: MNHNS, SASEGT. This chain's CDR3 is CASRGGAGGVYEQYF. The DNA for the CDR3 is TGTGCCAGCAGAGGAGGAGCAGGTGGGGTATACGAGCAGTACTTC.

The chain carries TRBV18 and TRBJ1-2; 12 positions agree with TRBD1. CDR3 length: 17 amino acids. The ends lost 4 bases at V and 6 bases at J; junction bases unmatched: 12. Germline V CDR1 and CDR2: KGHSH, LQKENI. CDR3 nucleotide sequence: TGTGCCAGCTCACGAGGGACAGGGGGCCTCCAGGGCAATGGCTACACCTTC. Translating it yields CASSRGTGGLQGNGYTF. Using reference TRBV18 and TRBJ1-2 for the parts outside the CDR3, the full variable domain is NAGVMQNPRHLVRRRGQEARLRCSPMKGHSHVYWYRQLPEEGLKFMVYLQKENIIDESGMPKERFSAEFPKEGPSILRIQQVVRGDSAAYFCASSRGTGGLQGNGYTFGSGTRLTVV.

A note on this clone: Germline is not matched at one junction end, which may reflect a read error. The chain carries TRBV13 and TRBJ2-7, with D hard to call. Germline lookup yields CDR1 PRHDT and CDR2 FYEKMQ (reference sequence). CDR3 length: 17 amino acids. The CDR3 loop is CASSLGLASSWPYEQYF. The CDR3, as DNA: TGTGCCAGCAGCCTAGGATTGGCAAGCTCCTGGCCCTACGAGCAGTACTTC.

J is TRBJ2-7 and V is TRBV19; 12 positions match TRBD1. V shed 5 bases and J 1 base; nucleotides not matched to a gene: 6. CDR3 length equals 16 residues. The germline V gene encodes CDR1 LNHDA and CDR2 SQIVND (reference sequence). The CDR3 DNA follows: TGTGCCAGTAGTGACCGGGACAGGGGGCCATCCTACGAGCAGTACTTC. The encoded protein is CASSDRDRGPSYEQYF.

V and J are TRBV18 and TRBJ1-4, with D maybe TRBD1 (6 bases). Germline CDR1 is KGHSH and CDR2 is LQKENI. The CDR3 totals 13 residues. Trimming removed 4 bases at V and 8 bases at J, with 11 bases between. CDR3 nucleotides: TGTGCCAGCTCACAGGGACAAGAGGAAAAACTGTTTTTT. It yields the protein CASSQGQEEKLFF.

This clone has just a few counts. The genes are TRBV5-1 and TRBJ2-3; 11 bases are a match to TRBD2. CDR1 and CDR2 (germline): SGHRS, YFSETQ. This CDR3 spans 14 amino acids. J lost 3 bases, V lost 7 bases, and 4 bases had no gene match. CDR3 nucleotides: TGCGCCAGCTTTAGCGGGGGGGCGACAGATACGCAGTATTTT. Translated: CASFSGGATDTQYF.

This clone was counted between two and nine times. The chain is built from TRBV7-6 and TRBJ1-6; tentative D call: TRBD1 (5 bases). Per the germline V gene, CDR1 is SGHVS and CDR2 is FNYEAQ. The CDR3 length is 15 residues. Trimming removed 2 bases at V and 5 bases at J, with 10 bases between. The CDR3 nucleotides read TGTGCCAGCAGCTTAAGAACAGGTGATAATTCACCCCTCCACTTT. Its translation: CASSLRTGDNSPLHF. The entire variable domain, with the rest obtained from reference TRBV7-6 and TRBJ1-6, is as follows: GAGVSQSPRYKVTKRGQDVALRCDPISGHVSLYWYRQALGQGPEFLTYFNYEAQQDKSGLPNDRFSAERPEGSISTLTIQRTEQRDSAMYRCASSLRTGDNSPLHFGNGTRLTVT.

The V call is TRBV5-1, the J call TRBJ1-3, with a tentative D call TRBD1 (6 bases). V gave up 0 bases and J gave up 4 bases, with 11 bases separating them. Germline V CDR1 and CDR2: SGHRS, YFSETQ. The CDR3 sequence is 15 residues long. The CDR3 nucleotides read TGCGCCAGCAGCTTGGCCGGGGGCCACGGAAACACCATATATTTT. This encodes CASSLAGGHGNTIYF.

The rearrangement uses TRBV19 and TRBJ2-7; D might be TRBD2 (6 bases). CDR1 and CDR2 from the germline V gene are LNHDA and SQIVND (reference sequence). V was trimmed by 7 bases and J by 2 bases, leaving 15 bases between them. This CDR3 is built from 14 residues. In DNA form, the CDR3 reads TGTGCCAGTATGCTGAGCGGGCATCCCTACGAGCAGTACTTC. It encodes CASMLSGHPYEQYF.

This CDR3 reads CASEGRNTYEQYF. The DNA of the CDR3 is TGTGCTAGTGAAGGGAGAAACACCTACGAGCAGTACTTC. The chain combines TRBV12-5 with TRBJ2-7; TRBD2 is a possible D gene (5 bases). Germline CDR1 LGHNT, CDR2 FRNRAP. The V and J ends lost 7 bases and 2 bases respectively, with 12 bases between them. The CDR3 length is 13 residues.

The sample holds one count of this clone. The chain employs TRBV11-2 and TRBJ1-1; 8 nucleotides match TRBD1. The junction had 1 base not matched to a gene; V was cut back by 3 bases and J by 4 bases. The CDR3 runs 13 residues. Germline V lookup: CDR1 SGHAT, CDR2 FQNNGV. CDR3: CASSFQGATEAFF. CDR3 nucleotides: TGTGCCAGCAGCTTCCAGGGGGCCACTGAAGCTTTCTTT.

The rearrangement joins TRBV5-4 to TRBJ2-1; 11 bases match TRBD2. The CDR3 runs 17 residues. J lost 10 bases, V lost 2 bases, and 14 bases had no gene match. Germline V gene sequence: CDR1 SGHNT, CDR2 YYREEE (reference sequence). CDR3 region: CASSLRLAGTTVLEQFF. CDR3 nucleotides: TGTGCCAGCAGCTTACGACTAGCGGGGACTACCGTACTGGAGCAGTTCTTC.

The sample holds a few counts of this clone. The chain is built from TRBV9 and TRBJ1-4, with unresolved D. Germline V gene sequence: CDR1 SGDLS, CDR2 YYNGEE. CDR3 length: 14 residues. The germline V and J ends were trimmed by 4 bases and 4 bases, with 11 bases remaining between them. The CDR3 loop is CASSTGHGNEKLFF. CDR3 bases: TGTGCCAGCAGCACCGGGCATGGTAATGAAAAACTGTTTTTT.

The V call is TRBV6-5, the J call TRBJ1-1; D not resolved. The CDR3 covers 11 residues. Germline CDR1 MNHEY, CDR2 SVGAGI. The V end lost 5 bases, the J end lost 7 bases, and 8 bases lay between the germline ends. The CDR3 protein is CASSNAIEAFF. The CDR3 region has the DNA TGTGCCAGCAGTAACGCTATTGAAGCTTTCTTT.

The chain joins TRBV6-6 to TRBJ1-2; D gene uncertain. From germline, CDR1 is MNHNY and CDR2 SVGAGI (reference sequence). This CDR3 has 12 amino acids. Trimming removed 7 bases from V and 2 bases from J, with 8 bases in between. The CDR3 here is CASTRGNYGYTF. The CDR3 coding sequence is TGTGCCAGCACGAGAGGGAACTATGGCTACACCTTC.

The chain carries TRBV7-2 and TRBJ1-5; unclear D gene. CDR3 length: 16 residues. The V and J ends lost 2 bases and 0 bases respectively, with 11 bases between them. Germline V gene data show CDR1 as SGHTA and CDR2 as FQGNSA. CDR3 coding DNA: TGTGCCAGCAGCTTATACCAGTCATATAGCAATCAGCCCCAGCATTTT. As protein: CASSLYQSYSNQPQHF. The variable domain in full, with the rest retrieved from reference TRBV7-2 and TRBJ1-5, is GAGVSQSPSNKVTEKGKDVELRCDPISGHTALYWYRQSLGQGLEFLIYFQGNSAPDKSGLPSDRFSAERTGGSVSTLTIQRTQQEDSAVYLCASSLYQSYSNQPQHFGDGTRLSIL.

This clone came up once. J is TRBJ1-4 and V is TRBV7-2; the D gene is possibly TRBD1 (6 bases). There are 14 residues in the CDR3. Trimming took off 2 bases at V and 8 bases at J, with 12 bases between the two ends. The germline CDR1 and CDR2 sequences are SGHTA and FQGNSA. The CDR3: CASSLNQGREKLFF. The CDR3 DNA sequence: TGTGCCAGCAGCTTAAATCAGGGGCGAGAAAAACTGTTTTTT. The whole variable domain, filled in from reference TRBV7-2 and TRBJ1-4, reads GAGVSQSPSNKVTEKGKDVELRCDPISGHTALYWYRQSLGQGLEFLIYFQGNSAPDKSGLPSDRFSAERTGGSVSTLTIQRTQQEDSAVYLCASSLNQGREKLFFGSGTQLSVL.